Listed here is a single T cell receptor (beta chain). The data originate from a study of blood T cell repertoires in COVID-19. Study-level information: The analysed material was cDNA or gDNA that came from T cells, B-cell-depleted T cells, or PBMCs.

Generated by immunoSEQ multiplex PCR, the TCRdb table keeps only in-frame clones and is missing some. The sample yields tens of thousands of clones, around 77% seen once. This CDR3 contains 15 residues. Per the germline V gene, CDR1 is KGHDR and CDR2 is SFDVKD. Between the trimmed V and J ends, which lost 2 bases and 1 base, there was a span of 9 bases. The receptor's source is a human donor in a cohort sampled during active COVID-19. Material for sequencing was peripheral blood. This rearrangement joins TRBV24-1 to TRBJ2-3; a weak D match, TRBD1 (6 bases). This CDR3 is CATSDWAGGTDTQYF. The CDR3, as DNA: TGTGCCACCAGTGATTGGGCAGGGGGCACAGATACGCAGTATTTT.